This TCR beta chain originates from a study of cytomegalovirus exposure and HLA in healthy donors. The study's findings and limits: Most of the TCR beta V segments (in an earlier analysis) were productive either about 87% or about 30% of the time. Reports indicated that the classifier achieved high specificity and sensitivity in diagnosing cytomegalovirus status. A likely sequencing artifact accounted for one observed cluster of highly shared sequence variants.

In the PCR, 60 Vbeta and 13 Jbeta primers were used. Produced via immunoSEQ multiplex PCR; TCRdb's table is partial and in-frame only. The top ten clones hold around 10% of a sample with around 120,000 clones, approximately 74% of them seen once. Comment on this clone: Its antigen is as yet unknown.

Germline V gene lookup returns CDR1 SGHAT and CDR2 FQNNGV. The CDR3 is 14 residues long. V shed 6 bases, J shed 9 bases, and the junction held 7 bases outside the gene matches. The receptor comes from a woman aged 45-65 years in good health and CMV-seropositive. The J gene is TRBJ2-1, the V gene TRBV11-2; 11 bases match TRBD2. Material: PBMCs. CDR3 sequence reads: CASRRTSGSFEQFF. As DNA, the CDR3 is TGTGCCAGCAGGCGGACTAGCGGGTCTTTTGAGCAGTTCTTC.